This T cell receptor (beta chain) was found in a study of blood T cells in healthy people across ages. Looking at the study overall: About one barcoded TCR beta cDNA was captured per two T cells.

There were healthy Caucasian individuals from Russia, aged about 6 to 95, serving as donors. The CDR3 has 15 amino acids. Germline assignment: CDR1 SGHRS and CDR2 YFSETQ. Next came a second PCR, run for about 6 to 12 cycles, which used a sample-barcoded 5' primer along with a J-beta primer mix. TCRdb fed the 5' RACE reads into MiXCR, producing one record per CDR3 protein. Seen here are roughly 500,000 distinct CDR3 sequences, 25% to 30% observed once, and the top ten hold 15% to 20%. A few counts support this clonotype. The antigen remains undetermined. General study results and limits: Conclusively comparing naive with antigen-experienced cells was impossible with unsorted PBMCs.

The chain carries TRBV5-1 and TRBJ2-5; D possibly matches TRBD1 or TRBD2 (5 bases each). The end of the DNA is better explained by TRBJ2-7, so the J call may be wrong. Sequencing used blood. The receptor's source is a woman aged 70-85 years in good health. The CDR3 bases are TGCGCCAGCAGCTTGGAGGGGACCCAAATCTACGAGCAGTACTTC. Amino acids: CASSLEGTQIYEQYF.